Below, 5 T cell receptor beta chains from the same sample are listed, as sequenced in a study of blood T cell repertoires in COVID-19 (dated by TCRdb to about 2020). The library was obtained by the immunoSEQ multiplex PCR assay. The immuneACCESS repertoire file appears here via TCRdb, limited to in-frame rearrangements. These files lack a portion of the clones; in checked studies, under half of the deficit traces to unresolved V genes, and the cause of the others is not known. The sample has 300,000 to 500,000 clones on record, approximately 91% of them singletons. 2% to 2.5% of the sample is held by the ten biggest clonotypes. The source material was PBMCs or T cells enriched from blood (not recorded which). These receptors originate from a woman in her forties with acute COVID-19.

The V and J genes are TRBV18 and TRBJ1-2, with D possibly being TRBD1 (6 bases). The germline V gene has CDR1 KGHSH and CDR2 LQKENI. The CDR3 is 14 amino acids. The V end was cut by 3 bases, the J end by 2 bases, with 10 bases between. As DNA, the CDR3 is TGTGCCAGCTCACCCCAGCAGGGGAACTATGGCTACACCTTC. It specifies CASSPQQGNYGYTF.

V is TRBV2 and J is TRBJ1-2; D possibly corresponds to TRBD1 (5 bases). The CDR3 has 13 amino acids. V was clipped by 4 bases and J by 2 bases, with 8 bases between them. Germline V gene sequence: CDR1 SNHLY, CDR2 FYNNEI. This CDR3 is CASSVGENYGYTF. Here the CDR3 DNA reads TGTGCCAGCAGTGTAGGGGAAAACTATGGCTACACCTTC.

The V gene is TRBV9, the J gene TRBJ2-5; D may be TRBD2 (5 bases). V lost 4 bases, J lost 1 base, and 8 bases lay in between. Germline V gene sequence: CDR1 SGDLS, CDR2 YYNGEE. This CDR3 is 13 amino acids long. For the CDR3, the DNA is TGTGCCAGCAGCCGAGGGTTCCAAGAGACCCAGTACTTC. Encoded protein: CASSRGFQETQYF.

This chain connects TRBV5-1 to TRBJ2-5, with 7 bases identical to TRBD2. The germline V gene encodes CDR1 SGHRS and CDR2 YFSETQ. This CDR3 is 16 amino acids long. V shed 4 bases and J 2 bases; nucleotides not matched to a gene: 11. The CDR3: CASSLLRGGWQETQYF. The CDR3 region has the DNA TGCGCCAGCAGCCTCCTGCGCGGGGGTTGGCAAGAGACCCAGTACTTC.

The chain couples TRBV7-9 to TRBJ2-1; TRBD2 aligns across 12 bases. The germline gives CDR1 SEHNR, CDR2 FQNEAQ (reference sequence). The CDR3 spans 15 residues. Germline trimming cut 8 bases from V and 4 bases from J; bases unmatched to any gene: 6. The CDR3 here is CASSAGTSGYNEQFF. CDR3 DNA sequence: TGTGCCAGCTCGGCCGGGACTAGCGGGTACAATGAGCAGTTCTTC.